The entry below gives a single T cell receptor beta chain sequence along with its context. This entry comes from a study of shared T cell receptors in the human thymus. The table came from immunoSEQ multiplex PCR; TCRdb's copy has only in-frame clones and leaves some out. This repertoire shows some 700,000 clones, roughly 88% found once; its top ten account for 0.0095% to 0.013%. These data were also reused for a study on human thymus T cells.

Material: thymocytes. The clonotype originates from a boy younger than two with a congenital heart defect.

The CDR3 DNA sequence: TGTGCCAGCAGCAGGGGACTAGCGGTATACGAGCAGTACTTC. It yields the protein CASSRGLAVYEQYF. The chain couples TRBV5-6 to TRBJ2-7, with 11 bases that match TRBD2. The V gene's germline CDR1 is SGHDT and CDR2 YYEEEE. The ends lost 4 bases at V and 4 bases at J; junction bases unmatched: 4. The CDR3 extends over 14 amino acids. The variable domain in full, completed from reference TRBV5-6 and TRBJ2-7, reads DAGVTQSPTHLIKTRGQQVTLRCSPKSGHDTVSWYQQALGQGPQFIFQYYEEEERQRGNFPDRFSGHQFPNYSSELNVNALLLGDSALYLCASSRGLAVYEQYFGPGTRLTVT.